Listed below are T cell receptor beta chains from one sample, sequenced in a study of cytomegalovirus exposure and HLA in healthy donors. Libraries were prepared by immunoSEQ multiplex PCR; TCRdb keeps only in-frame clonotypes and omits some of them. The data show roughly 150,000 clones, 84% seen once. Sequencing was done on a sample of PBMCs. Receptor source: a young man in good health and CMV-seropositive. Each CDR3 is given with its conserved first and last residue. A D gene is named only where the DNA matches it firmly. Size tells how often a clone was seen (once, few, many) or the class of an expanded clone, and some rows leave it out.

NA,TRBJ1-2,TRBV19,NA,TGTGCCAGTAGTATTCGCTATGGCTACACCTTC,CASSIRYGYTF
NA,TRBJ2-4,TRBV15,NA,TGTGCCACCAGCAGAGACCCGGGTACGGGCATTCAGTACTTC,CATSRDPGTGIQYF
NA,TRBJ2-7,TRBV28,TRBD1,TGTGCCAGCAGGGAGGGGACAGGGTCCTACGAGCAGTACTTC,CASREGTGSYEQYF
NA,TRBJ2-7,TRBV5-6,NA,TGTGCCAGCAGCTTGGAAGCGGGTATCTACGAGCAGTACTTC,CASSLEAGIYEQYF
NA,TRBJ1-2,TRBV7-2,TRBD1,TGTGCCAGCAGCTCGGGACAGGGCTATGGCTACACCTTC,CASSSGQGYGYTF
NA,TRBJ2-3,TRBV7-7,NA,TGTGCTAGCAGCTTAGAGTTCGGCAGGGCAACAGATACGCAGTATTTT,CASSLEFGRATDTQYF
NA,TRBJ1-4,TRBV29-1,TRBD1,TGCAGCGTTGAAGGGACACCGGGACAGCTGAATGAAAAACTGTTTTTT,CSVEGTPGQLNEKLFF
NA,TRBJ1-1,TRBV28,NA,TGTGCCAGAGCACAGGGTAGGCACACTGAAGCTTTCTTT,CARAQGRHTEAFF
NA,TRBJ1-3,TRBV5-1,TRBD1,TGCGCCAGCAGCTACGACAGGGGCGCGTTTGGAAACACCATATATTTT,CASSYDRGAFGNTIYF
NA,TRBJ2-1,TRBV7-2,TRBD1,TGTGCCAGCAGGCCTACCGGGACAGTCTACAATGAGCAGTTCTTC,CASRPTGTVYNEQFF
NA,TRBJ2-1,TRBV13,NA,TGTGCCAGCAGCTCAGCCCTGGGCGAGCAGTTCTTC,CASSSALGEQFF
once,TRBJ1-5,TRBV6-5,TRBD1,TGTGCCACAGGAGGACAGGGAATTTCTCAGCCCCAGCATTTT,CATGGQGISQPQHF
NA,TRBJ2-7,TRBV30,NA,TGTGCCTCCACAGGGGGGGGCGGGAACTACGAGCAGTACTTC,CASTGGGGNYEQYF
NA,TRBJ2-7,TRBV30,TRBD1,TGTGCCTGGAGCCTCCGGGACAGCACCTACGAGCAGTACTTC,CAWSLRDSTYEQYF
NA,TRBJ2-2,TRBV5-4,TRBD2,TGTGCCAGCAGCTTGGATGGGTCAGGGACTAGTTCAATCGGGGAGCTGTTTTTT,CASSLDGSGTSSIGELFF
NA,TRBJ2-5,TRBV9,TRBD2,TGTGCCAGCAGCGTACGGGACTACCCAGCAGAGACCCAGTACTTC,CASSVRDYPAETQYF
NA,TRBJ2-3,TRBV7-3,NA,TGTGCCAGCAGTACCGGGGTACCCAACACAGATACGCAGTATTTT,CASSTGVPNTDTQYF
NA,TRBJ1-2,TRBV28,NA,TGTGCCAGCAGTGTCCGGGACAACGGCGGCTACACCTTC,CASSVRDNGGYTF
NA,TRBJ1-1,TRBV27,TRBD1,TGTGCCAGCAATCGGGGCAGGGGGACGGACACTGAAGCTTTCTTT,CASNRGRGTDTEAFF
NA,TRBJ2-7,TRBV7-2,NA,TGTGCCAGCAGCTTAGGCAGGGGGGACGAGCAGTACTTC,CASSLGRGDEQYF
once,TRBJ2-7,TRBV4-2,TRBD2,TGTGCCAGCAGCCCTGGAGCGGGAGGGCCCGAGCAGTACTTC,CASSPGAGGPEQYF
NA,TRBJ1-6,TRBV7-8,TRBD1,TGTGCCAGCAGCTTAGGGGACAGGGGTAATTCACCCCTCCACTTT,CASSLGDRGNSPLHF
once,TRBJ2-5,TRBV27,TRBD1,TGTGCCAGCAGAAGACAGGGGGCGAAGGAGACCCAGTACTTC,CASRRQGAKETQYF
NA,TRBJ1-2,TRBV7-3,TRBD1,TGTGCCAGCAGCGGAGGGACAGCCTATGGCTACACCTTC,CASSGGTAYGYTF
NA,TRBJ1-1,TRBV30,NA,TGTGCCTGGAGTGTCCGCCCGGGGATGAACACTGAAGCTTTCTTT,CAWSVRPGMNTEAFF
NA,TRBJ2-1,TRBV27,NA,TGTGCCAGCAGTTTATCCAATATCTGGACTGGTAACAATGAGCAGTTCTTC,CASSLSNIWTGNNEQFF
NA,TRBJ2-2,TRBV5-6,NA,TGTGCCAGCAGCCAGACTCCCGGAGCAACCGGGGAGCTGTTTTTT,CASSQTPGATGELFF
NA,TRBJ2-7,TRBV4-1,TRBD1,TGCGCCAGCAGCCAAGATTGGGATCCGGGGGACAGGGGTATCTACGAGCAGTACTTC,CASSQDWDPGDRGIYEQYF
NA,TRBJ2-5,TRBV5-1,NA,TGCGCCAGCAGCTTGGGGCAGGGCCCCTACCAAGAGACCCAGTACTTC,CASSLGQGPYQETQYF
once,TRBJ2-1,TRBV28,TRBD2,TGTGCCACCAAACGTCAAAAACGACTAGCTCTTGAGCAGTTCTTC,CATKRQKRLALEQFF
NA,TRBJ2-4,TRBV7-9,TRBD1,TGTGCCAGCAGCTTCAGGGGGCTTGGAAACATTCAGTACTTC,CASSFRGLGNIQYF
NA,TRBJ2-2,TRBV5-5,NA,TGTGCCAGCAGCCCACTGACACTGACGAACACCGGGGAGCTGTTTTTT,CASSPLTLTNTGELFF
NA,TRBJ1-3,TRBV5-1,TRBD1,TGCGCCAGCAGCTTGTTACAGGGGCTCGGAAACACCATATATTTT,CASSLLQGLGNTIYF
NA,TRBJ2-7,TRBV18,TRBD2,TGTGCCAGCTCACCAGATGGACTAGCCATCGAGCAGTACTTC,CASSPDGLAIEQYF
NA,TRBJ2-1,TRBV18,TRBD2,TGTGCCAGCTCACAATTAGCGGGAGGGCCCGGTGAGCAGTTCTTC,CASSQLAGGPGEQFF
NA,TRBJ2-1,TRBV19,NA,TGTGCCAGTAGACGGGGGGCCGTTTTGGATGAGCAGTTCTTC,CASRRGAVLDEQFF
NA,TRBJ2-3,TRBV2,NA,TGTGCCAGCAGTGAAGCGTACCAGATAAGCACAGATACGCAGTATTTT,CASSEAYQISTDTQYF
once,TRBJ2-7,TRBV13,TRBD1,TGTGCCAGCAGCCTAGGTGGGACAGGGTTCAACGAGCAGTACTTC,CASSLGGTGFNEQYF
NA,TRBJ1-3,TRBV28,NA,TGTGCCAGCAGTTTATGGGTGAAGAGCTCTGGAAACACCATATATTTT,CASSLWVKSSGNTIYF
NA,TRBJ1-5,TRBV13,NA,TGTGCCAGCAGCCGTTTTGGCGGGAATAGCAATCAGCCCCAGCATTTT,CASSRFGGNSNQPQHF
few,TRBJ1-2,TRBV6-6,TRBD1,TGTGCCAGCAGTCCTAGCAGGGGGCAGGCCTATGGCTACACCTTC,CASSPSRGQAYGYTF
NA,TRBJ1-6,TRBV28,NA,TGTGCCGGAGGGAGACACGGTAATTCACCCCTCCACTTT,CAGGRHGNSPLHF
NA,TRBJ1-1,TRBV28,TRBD1,TGTGCCAGCAGTGAACGGACAGGGAGCCATGAAGCTTTCTTT,CASSERTGSHEAFF
NA,TRBJ1-4,TRBV30,TRBD1,TGTGCCTGGAGTACAGGGGTAGCAACTAATGAAAAACTGTTTTTT,CAWSTGVATNEKLFF